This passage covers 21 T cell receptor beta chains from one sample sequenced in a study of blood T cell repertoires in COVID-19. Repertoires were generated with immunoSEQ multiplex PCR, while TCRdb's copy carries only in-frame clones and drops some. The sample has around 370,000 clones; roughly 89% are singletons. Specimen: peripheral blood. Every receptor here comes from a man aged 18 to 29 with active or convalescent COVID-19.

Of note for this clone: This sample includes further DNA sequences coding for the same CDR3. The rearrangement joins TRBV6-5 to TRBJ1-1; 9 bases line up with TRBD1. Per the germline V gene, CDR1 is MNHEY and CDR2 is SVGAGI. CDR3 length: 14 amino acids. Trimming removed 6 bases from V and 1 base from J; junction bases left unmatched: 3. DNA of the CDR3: TGTGCCAGCAGCCGGGGACAGGGGAACACTGAAGCTTTCTTT. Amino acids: CASSRGQGNTEAFF.

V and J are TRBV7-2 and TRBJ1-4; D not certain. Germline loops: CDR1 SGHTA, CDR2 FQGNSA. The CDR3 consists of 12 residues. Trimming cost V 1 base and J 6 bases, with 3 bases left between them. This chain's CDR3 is CASSLVDEKLFF. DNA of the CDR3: TGTGCCAGCAGCTTAGTAGATGAAAAACTGTTTTTT.

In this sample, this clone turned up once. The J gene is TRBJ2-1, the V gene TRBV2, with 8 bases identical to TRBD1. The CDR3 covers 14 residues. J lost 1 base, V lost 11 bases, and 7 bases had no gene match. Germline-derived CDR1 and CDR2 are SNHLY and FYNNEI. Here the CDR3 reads CAGSRQGSYNEQFF. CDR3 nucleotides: TGTGCCGGATCACGACAGGGGTCCTACAATGAGCAGTTCTTC.

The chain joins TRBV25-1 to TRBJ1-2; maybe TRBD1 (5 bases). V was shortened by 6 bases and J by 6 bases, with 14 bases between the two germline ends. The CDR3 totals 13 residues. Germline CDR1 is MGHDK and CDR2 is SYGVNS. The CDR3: CASSLGGGDGYTF. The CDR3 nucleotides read TGTGCCAGCAGCCTGGGGGGTGGGGATGGCTACACCTTC.

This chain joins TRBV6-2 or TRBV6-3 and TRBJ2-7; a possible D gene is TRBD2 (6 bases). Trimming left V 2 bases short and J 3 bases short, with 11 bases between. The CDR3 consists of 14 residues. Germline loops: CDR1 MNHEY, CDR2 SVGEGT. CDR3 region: CASSYGGILYEQYF. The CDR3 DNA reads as TGTGCCAGCAGTTACGGAGGGATACTCTACGAGCAGTACTTC.

CDR3 sequence (DNA): TGTGCCAGCAGCTTGGCCCTAGTAAGGGGGAAGCAGTACTTC. Translating it yields CASSLALVRGKQYF. The chain recombines TRBV5-4 with TRBJ2-7, with D perhaps matching TRBD1 (6 bases). V shed 0 bases and J shed 8 bases, with 15 bases lying between them. The CDR3 is made up of 14 amino acids. Germline V gene data show CDR1 as SGHNT and CDR2 as YYREEE (reference sequence).

The CDR3 spells CASRRGENTEAFF. DNA for the CDR3: TGTGCCAGCAGACGGGGGGAGAACACTGAAGCTTTCTTT. V usage is TRBV6-5 and J usage is TRBJ1-1, with D maybe TRBD1 (5 bases). The CDR3 totals 13 residues. Trimming shortened V by 6 bases and J by 1 base, and 9 bases separated the two germline ends. Per germline, CDR1 MNHEY and CDR2 SVGAGI.

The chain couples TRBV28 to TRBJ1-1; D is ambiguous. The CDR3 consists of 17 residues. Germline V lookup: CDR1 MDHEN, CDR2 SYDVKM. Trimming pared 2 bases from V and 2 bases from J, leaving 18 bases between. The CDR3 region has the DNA TGTGCCAGCAGTTTACCCCCCGCTCGGTCGATAAACACTGAAGCTTTCTTT. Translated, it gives CASSLPPARSINTEAFF.

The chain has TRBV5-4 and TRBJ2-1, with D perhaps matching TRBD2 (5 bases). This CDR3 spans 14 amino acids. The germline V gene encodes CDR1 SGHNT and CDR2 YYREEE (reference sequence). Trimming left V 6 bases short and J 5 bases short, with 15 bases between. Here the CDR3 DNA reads TGTGCCAGCACCGAACCGGACTGGAACAATGAGCAGTTCTTC. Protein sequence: CASTEPDWNNEQFF.

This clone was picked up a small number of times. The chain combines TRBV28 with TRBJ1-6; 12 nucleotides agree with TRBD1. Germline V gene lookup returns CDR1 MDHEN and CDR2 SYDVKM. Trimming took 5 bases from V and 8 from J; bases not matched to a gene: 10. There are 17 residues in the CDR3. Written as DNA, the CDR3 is TGTGCCAGCAGTGTCGCCGGGACAGGGGGCAAGGATTCACCCCTCCACTTT. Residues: CASSVAGTGGKDSPLHF.

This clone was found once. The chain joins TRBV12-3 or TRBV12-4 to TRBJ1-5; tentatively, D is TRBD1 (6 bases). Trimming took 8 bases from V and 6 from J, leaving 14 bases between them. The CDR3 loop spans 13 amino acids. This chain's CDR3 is CASQDRNSQPQHF. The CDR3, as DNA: TGTGCCAGCCAGGACAGAAACAGTCAGCCCCAGCATTTT.

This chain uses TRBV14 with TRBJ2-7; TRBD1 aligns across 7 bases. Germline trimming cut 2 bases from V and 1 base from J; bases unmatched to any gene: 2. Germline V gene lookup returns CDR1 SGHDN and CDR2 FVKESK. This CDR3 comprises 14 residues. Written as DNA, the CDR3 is TGTGCCAGCAGCCAAAGGACAGGTTCCTACGAGCAGTACTTC. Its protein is CASSQRTGSYEQYF. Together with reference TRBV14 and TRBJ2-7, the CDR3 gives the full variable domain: EAGVTQFPSHSVIEKGQTVTLRCDPISGHDNLYWYRRVMGKEIKFLLHFVKESKQDESGMPNNRFLAERTGGTYSTLKVQPAELEDSGVYFCASSQRTGSYEQYFGPGTRLTVT.

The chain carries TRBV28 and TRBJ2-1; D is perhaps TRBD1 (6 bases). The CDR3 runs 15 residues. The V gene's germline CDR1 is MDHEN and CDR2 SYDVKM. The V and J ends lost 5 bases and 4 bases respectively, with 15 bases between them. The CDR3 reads CASSAGQQMYNEQFF. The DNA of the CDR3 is TGTGCCAGCAGTGCCGGACAGCAGATGTACAATGAGCAGTTCTTC.

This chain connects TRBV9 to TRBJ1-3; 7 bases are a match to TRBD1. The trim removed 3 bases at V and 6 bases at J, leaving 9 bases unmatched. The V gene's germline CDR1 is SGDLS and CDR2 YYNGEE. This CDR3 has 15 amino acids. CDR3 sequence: CASSGTTGLKNTIYF. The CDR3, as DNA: TGTGCCAGCAGCGGCACGACAGGGCTAAAAAACACCATATATTTT.

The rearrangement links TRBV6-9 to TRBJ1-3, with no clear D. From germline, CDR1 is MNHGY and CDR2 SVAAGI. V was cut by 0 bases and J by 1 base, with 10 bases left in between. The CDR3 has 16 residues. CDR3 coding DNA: TGTGCCAGCAGTTATTCCGGAGGGCATTCTGGAAACACCATATATTTT. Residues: CASSYSGGHSGNTIYF.

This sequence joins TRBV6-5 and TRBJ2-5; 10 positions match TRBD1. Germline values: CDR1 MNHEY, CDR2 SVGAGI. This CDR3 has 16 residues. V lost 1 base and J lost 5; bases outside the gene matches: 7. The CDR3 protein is CASSYFRDRGGETQYF. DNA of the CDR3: TGTGCCAGCAGTTACTTCCGGGACAGGGGTGGGGAGACCCAGTACTTC.

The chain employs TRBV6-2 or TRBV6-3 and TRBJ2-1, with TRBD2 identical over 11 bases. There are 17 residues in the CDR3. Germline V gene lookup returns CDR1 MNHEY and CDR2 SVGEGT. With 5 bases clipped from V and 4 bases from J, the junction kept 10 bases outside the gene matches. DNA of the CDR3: TGTGCCAGCAGTCCATACGCTAGCGGGAGGCTGTACAATGAGCAGTTCTTC. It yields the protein CASSPYASGRLYNEQFF.

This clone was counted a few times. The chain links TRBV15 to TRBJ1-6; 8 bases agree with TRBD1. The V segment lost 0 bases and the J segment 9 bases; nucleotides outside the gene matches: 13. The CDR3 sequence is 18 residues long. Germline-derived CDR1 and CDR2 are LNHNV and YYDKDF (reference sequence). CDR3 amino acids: CATSRDLGRGPSGSPLHF. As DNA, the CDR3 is TGTGCCACCAGCAGAGATTTGGGCAGGGGGCCCTCGGGTTCACCCCTCCACTTT.

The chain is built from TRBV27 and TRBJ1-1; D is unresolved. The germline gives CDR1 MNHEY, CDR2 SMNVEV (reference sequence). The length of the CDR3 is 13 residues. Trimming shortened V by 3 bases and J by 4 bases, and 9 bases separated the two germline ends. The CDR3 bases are TGTGCCAGCAGTTTTGGCAGTATCACTGAAGCTTTCTTT. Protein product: CASSFGSITEAFF.

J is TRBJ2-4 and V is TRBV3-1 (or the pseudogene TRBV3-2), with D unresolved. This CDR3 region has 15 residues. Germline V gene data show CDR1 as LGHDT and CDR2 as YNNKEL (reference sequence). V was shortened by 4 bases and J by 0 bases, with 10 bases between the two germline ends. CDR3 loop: CASSLSTVAKNIQYF. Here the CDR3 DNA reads TGTGCCAGCAGCCTCAGCACAGTAGCCAAAAACATTCAGTACTTC.

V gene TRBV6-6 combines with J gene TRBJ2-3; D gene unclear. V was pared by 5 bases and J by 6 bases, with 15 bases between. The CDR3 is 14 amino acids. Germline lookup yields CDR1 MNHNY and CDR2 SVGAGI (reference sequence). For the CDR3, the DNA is TGTGCCAGCAGTCCGCTGTGGCCTTGGGATACGCAGTATTTT. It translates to CASSPLWPWDTQYF.